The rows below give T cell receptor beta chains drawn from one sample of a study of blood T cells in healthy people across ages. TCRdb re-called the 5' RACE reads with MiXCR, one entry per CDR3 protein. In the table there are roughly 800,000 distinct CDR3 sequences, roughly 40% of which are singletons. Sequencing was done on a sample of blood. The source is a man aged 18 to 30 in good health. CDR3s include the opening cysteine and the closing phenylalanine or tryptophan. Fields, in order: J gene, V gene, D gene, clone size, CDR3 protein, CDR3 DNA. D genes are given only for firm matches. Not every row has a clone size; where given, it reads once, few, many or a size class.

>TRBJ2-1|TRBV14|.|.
CASSQDRQVGSETQFF
TGCGCCAGCAGCCAAGACCGACAGGTCGGGTCGGAGACCCAGTTCTTC
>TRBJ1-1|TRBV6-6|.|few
CASTFGAGGENTEAFF
TGTGCCAGCACATTCGGGGCGGGGGGAGAGAACACTGAAGCTTTCTTT
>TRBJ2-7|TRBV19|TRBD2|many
CASSMTAGTYEQYF
TGTGCCAGTAGTATGACAGCGGGGACCTACGAGCAGTACTTC
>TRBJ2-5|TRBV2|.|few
CASSGNLRETQYF
TGTGCCAGTTCCGGAAACCTTCGGGAGACCCAGTACTTC
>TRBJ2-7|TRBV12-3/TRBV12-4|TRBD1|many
CASSLWDSRYEQYF
TGTGCCAGCAGTTTATGGGACAGCAGGTACGAGCAGTACTTC
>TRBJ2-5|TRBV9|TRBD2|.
CASSVSSGGQWGQETQYF
TGTGCCAGCAGCGTATCTAGCGGGGGACAATGGGGCCAAGAGACCCAGTACTTC
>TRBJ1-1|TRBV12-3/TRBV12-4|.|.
CASSKQGSIMNTEAFF
TGTGCCAGCAGTAAACAGGGCTCTATCATGAACACTGAAGCTTTCTTT
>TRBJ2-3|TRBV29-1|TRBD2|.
CSVEGLAGPRSDTQYF
TGCAGCGTTGAAGGCCTAGCGGGACCTAGATCAGATACGCAGTATTTT
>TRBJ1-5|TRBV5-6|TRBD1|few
CASSLGRGPRPQHF
TGTGCCAGCAGCTTGGGCAGGGGGCCTCGCCCCCAGCATTTT
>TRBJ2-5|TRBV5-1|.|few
CASSLVSGGLPPYERYF
TGCGCCAGCAGCTTGGTGTCGGGGGGCCTTCCCCCCTACGAGCGGTACTTC
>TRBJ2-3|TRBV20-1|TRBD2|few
CSGELAGGYTDTQYF
TGCAGTGGGGAACTAGCGGGGGGGTACACAGATACGCAGTATTTT
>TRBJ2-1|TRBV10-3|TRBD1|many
CAISGDRGRLDEQFF
TGTGCCATCAGTGGGGACAGGGGGCGCTTGGATGAGCAGTTCTTC
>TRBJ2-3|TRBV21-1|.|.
CATYTDTQYF
TGTGCCACCTACACAGATACGCAGTATTTT